Below, 16 T cell receptor beta chains from the same sample are listed, as sequenced in a study of cytomegalovirus exposure and HLA in healthy donors. PCR employed 60 Vbeta and 13 Jbeta primers. This table comes from immunoSEQ multiplex PCR, and its TCRdb copy is limited to in-frame clones, with some not included. The repertoire holds more than 100,000 clones, with more than 70% as singletons. Sequencing input: PBMCs. These TCRs come from a woman aged 55-70 years in good health and CMV-seronegative.

The chain is built from TRBV28 and TRBJ1-4; the D gene is possibly TRBD1 (5 bases). The V end was cut by 6 bases, the J end by 4 bases, with 15 bases between. CDR3 length: 15 amino acids. CDR1 and CDR2 (germline): MDHEN, SYDVKM. The CDR3 nucleotides read TGTGCCAGCAGGCCATTCGGGGGAGGTAATGAAAAACTGTTTTTT. It is translated as CASRPFGGGNEKLFF.

There are a few counts of this clone. The chain is built from TRBV11-2 and TRBJ1-4, with unresolved D. V shed 5 bases and J shed 0 bases, with 10 bases lying between them. The CDR3 loop spans 15 amino acids. Germline CDR1 is SGHAT and CDR2 is FQNNGV. The CDR3 bases are TGTGCCAGCAGCCCAAGAACTGCAACTAATGAAAAACTGTTTTTT. Its protein is CASSPRTATNEKLFF.

V usage is TRBV4-1 and J usage is TRBJ2-2; possibly TRBD1 for D (5 bases). CDR3 length: 16 amino acids. Trimming took off 1 base at V and 2 bases at J, with 11 bases between the two ends. CDR1 is MGHRA and CDR2 is YSYEKL in the germline V gene. CDR3 loop: CASSQADRLNTGELFF. Here the CDR3 DNA reads TGCGCCAGCAGCCAAGCCGACAGACTTAACACCGGGGAGCTGTTTTTT.

The J gene is TRBJ2-2, the V gene TRBV5-1; 8 bases line up with TRBD2. Trimming cost V 4 bases and J 2 bases; bases outside gene matches: 10. The V gene's germline CDR1 is SGHRS and CDR2 YFSETQ. CDR3 length: 17 amino acids. CDR3 nucleotides: TGCGCCAGCAGCCGACGGTTTAGCGGGGTAAACACCGGGGAGCTGTTTTTT. It is translated as CASSRRFSGVNTGELFF.

V gene TRBV11-1 combines with J gene TRBJ1-2; TRBD1 matches 8 bases. Germline-derived CDR1 and CDR2 are SGHAT and FQDESV (reference sequence). The CDR3 sequence is 13 residues long. J was trimmed by 8 bases and V by 2 bases; bases with no gene match: 4. The CDR3, as DNA: TGTGCCAGCAGCTTAACAGGGGGGGAAGGCTACACCTTC. This encodes CASSLTGGEGYTF.

Here the CDR3 reads CASSDAGSTYEQYF. CDR3 in DNA: TGTGCCAGCAGTGACGCGGGCAGTACCTACGAGCAGTACTTC. This chain uses TRBV6-1 with TRBJ2-7; tentative D call: TRBD2 (5 bases). With 3 bases removed from V and 2 bases from J, the gap between germline ends came to 11 bases. The CDR3 is 14 residues long. Germline loops: CDR1 MNHNS, CDR2 SASEGT.

The chain carries TRBV5-8 and TRBJ2-1; perhaps TRBD2 as D (5 bases). Germline CDR1 and CDR2: SGHTS and YDEGEE. CDR3 length: 16 amino acids. Trimming left V 4 bases short and J 3 bases short, with 17 bases between. This CDR3 is CASSPGRARSYNEQFF. The DNA for the CDR3 is TGTGCCAGCAGCCCCGGGCGGGCAAGGAGCTACAATGAGCAGTTCTTC.

This clone was counted between two and nine times. The chain uses TRBV6-1 and TRBJ2-5, with D possibly matching TRBD1 (7 bases). This CDR3 spans 14 amino acids. The germline gives CDR1 MNHNS, CDR2 SASEGT. Trimming took 5 bases from V and 4 from J, leaving 14 bases between them. The CDR3 DNA reads TGTGCCAGCAGTACGGGGGCAGGGGGAGAGACCCAGTACTTC. As protein: CASSTGAGGETQYF.

J is TRBJ1-2 and V is TRBV4-1, with 8 nucleotides matching TRBD1. The CDR3 is made up of 14 amino acids. Per germline, CDR1 MGHRA and CDR2 YSYEKL. The trim removed 7 bases at V and 7 bases at J, leaving 11 bases unmatched. The CDR3 protein is CASTEQDRVSGYTF. Here the CDR3 DNA reads TGCGCCAGCACCGAACAGGACAGGGTGAGTGGCTACACCTTC.

The V and J genes are TRBV11-2 and TRBJ2-3; D is uncertain. The CDR3 loop spans 14 amino acids. V lost 7 bases and J 0 bases, leaving 11 bases between the germline ends. In germline, CDR1 is SGHAT, CDR2 FQNNGV. CDR3 sequence reads: CASTDFSSTDTQYF. DNA of the CDR3: TGTGCCAGCACCGACTTCTCTAGCACAGATACGCAGTATTTT.

The J gene is TRBJ1-1, the V gene TRBV27; the D gene is possibly TRBD1 (6 bases). CDR1 is MNHEY, CDR2 SMNVEV, per germline (reference sequence). The CDR3 is 14 residues long. V dropped 5 bases and J dropped 0 bases, with 10 bases sitting between them. The CDR3 loop reads CASSNREMNTEAFF. The CDR3 DNA reads as TGTGCCAGCAGTAACAGGGAGATGAACACTGAAGCTTTCTTT.

This sequence joins TRBV5-4 and TRBJ1-2, with D uncertain. Trimming stripped 0 bases from V and 0 bases from J, with 6 bases between. This CDR3 contains 14 residues. Germline-derived CDR1 and CDR2 are SGHNT and YYREEE (reference sequence). The DNA for the CDR3 is TGTGCCAGCAGCTTGGGGAGCACTAACTATGGCTACACCTTC. It encodes CASSLGSTNYGYTF.

This chain uses TRBV7-9 with TRBJ1-2, with D perhaps TRBD1 (6 bases). The CDR3 spans 18 residues. Germline V gene lookup returns CDR1 SEHNR and CDR2 FQNEAQ (reference sequence). The germline V and J ends were trimmed by 2 bases and 6 bases, with 25 bases remaining between them. The CDR3 nucleotides read TGTGCCAGCAGCTTAACATGGACGACAGGAATGGGTGAGCATGGCTACACCTTC. Translating gives CASSLTWTTGMGEHGYTF. Full variable domain (rest looked up from reference TRBV7-9 and TRBJ1-2): DTGVSQNPRHKITKRGQNVTFRCDPISEHNRLYWYRQTLGQGPEFLTYFQNEAQLEKSRLLSDRFSAERPKGSFSTLEIQRTEQGDSAMYLCASSLTWTTGMGEHGYTFGSGTRLTVV.

CDR3 nucleotide sequence: TGTGCCAGCAGCCACCAGGACAGGGTCCGGTTGGATACGCAGTATTTT. Translated, it gives CASSHQDRVRLDTQYF. The rearrangement joins TRBV14 to TRBJ2-3; 8 bases are a match to TRBD1. V lost 3 bases to trimming and J lost 6 bases; unmatched junction nucleotides: 11. The CDR3 spans 16 residues. CDR1 and CDR2 (germline): SGHDN, FVKESK.

The chain recombines TRBV19 with TRBJ1-5; tentative D call: TRBD1 (5 bases). V was trimmed by 5 bases and J by 0 bases, leaving 17 bases between them. Germline CDR1 reads LNHDA; CDR2 reads SQIVND (reference sequence). The CDR3 consists of 17 residues. CDR3 sequence: CASSRDFVLNSNQPQHF. In DNA, the CDR3 is TGTGCCAGTAGTCGGGACTTTGTACTTAATAGCAATCAGCCCCAGCATTTT.

The CDR3 nucleotides are TGTGTCAGAAGCTCCATAACAGGGGAGGTCCAAGAGACCCAGTACTTC. Its translation is CVRSSITGEVQETQYF. V gene TRBV7-5 combines with J gene TRBJ2-5; the table's D gene call, TRBD1, was not cross checked with the DNA. TRBV7-5 is flagged as a pseudogene. This CDR3 spans 16 amino acids.